One sample yielded the 32 T cell receptor beta chains listed below, sequenced in a study of cytomegalovirus exposure and HLA in healthy donors. Method: immunoSEQ multiplex PCR; TCRdb's copy keeps in-frame clones and lacks some. The sample yields more than 85,000 clones, around 93% seen once. Sequencing was performed on PBMCs. The receptors shown here come from a woman aged 25 to 45 in good health and CMV-seropositive.

The chain has TRBV5-6 and TRBJ1-5; D is unclear. This CDR3 comprises 14 residues. The germline gives CDR1 SGHDT, CDR2 YYEEEE. The V and J ends lost 3 bases and 0 bases respectively, with 7 bases between them. The CDR3 nucleotides read TGTGCCAGCAGCTCCAGCGATAGCAATCAGCCCCAGCATTTT. Its translation: CASSSSDSNQPQHF. The entire variable domain, with the rest obtained from reference TRBV5-6 and TRBJ1-5, is as follows: DAGVTQSPTHLIKTRGQQVTLRCSPKSGHDTVSWYQQALGQGPQFIFQYYEEEERQRGNFPDRFSGHQFPNYSSELNVNALLLGDSALYLCASSSSDSNQPQHFGDGTRLSIL.

This chain uses TRBV5-8 with TRBJ1-5; D unclear. Between the trimmed V and J ends, which lost 1 base and 7 bases, there was a span of 12 bases. The CDR3 sequence is 14 residues long. CDR1 and CDR2 from the germline V gene are SGHTS and YDEGEE. CDR3 loop: CASSLRGVWQPQHF. In nucleotides, the CDR3 is TGTGCCAGCAGCTTGCGGGGAGTCTGGCAGCCCCAGCATTTT.

The chain has TRBV5-4 and TRBJ2-5; 9 nucleotides match TRBD1. CDR3 length: 14 amino acids. The germline CDR1 and CDR2 sequences are SGHNT and YYREEE (reference sequence). Trimming cost V 9 bases and J 4 bases; bases outside gene matches: 10. The CDR3 protein is CATSTGGGGETQYF. Here the CDR3 DNA reads TGTGCCACCTCGACAGGGGGAGGCGGAGAGACCCAGTACTTC.

This chain uses TRBV28 with TRBJ2-2; D may be TRBD2 (6 bases). The V gene lost 2 bases and the J gene lost 5 bases, with 15 bases spanning the gap. Looked up from germline, CDR1 is MDHEN and CDR2 is SYDVKM. The CDR3 has 16 amino acids. CDR3 loop: CASSLSPGVRTGELFF. The CDR3, as DNA: TGTGCCAGCAGTTTAAGCCCGGGAGTAAGGACCGGGGAGCTGTTTTTT. Drawing the rest from reference TRBV28 and TRBJ2-2, the complete variable domain is DVKVTQSSRYLVKRTGEKVFLECVQDMDHENMFWYRQDPGLGLRLIYFSYDVKMKEKGDIPEGYSVSREKKERFSLILESASTNQTSMYLCASSLSPGVRTGELFFGEGSRLTVL.

The chain is built from TRBV5-1 and TRBJ2-5; 11 bases align to TRBD2. V lost 4 bases to trimming and J lost 3 bases; unmatched junction nucleotides: 8. Germline loops: CDR1 SGHRS, CDR2 YFSETQ. This CDR3 contains 16 residues. The CDR3 sequence: CASSPGLAGREETQYF. CDR3 DNA: TGCGCCAGCAGCCCCGGACTAGCGGGTCGGGAAGAGACCCAGTACTTC. Based on the CDR3 plus reference TRBV5-1 and TRBJ2-5, the full variable domain is KAGVTQTPRYLIKTRGQQVTLSCSPISGHRSVSWYQQTPGQGLQFLFEYFSETQRNKGNFPGRFSGRQFSNSRSEMNVSTLELGDSALYLCASSPGLAGREETQYFGPGTRLLVL.

The chain links TRBV2 to TRBJ1-1, with D tentatively TRBD1 (6 bases). The CDR3 is 13 amino acids. Trimming took 6 bases from V and 1 from J, leaving 9 bases between them. Germline V gene lookup returns CDR1 SNHLY and CDR2 FYNNEI. The CDR3 DNA reads as TGTGCCAGCAGGTACAGGGAGAACACTGAAGCTTTCTTT. This codes for CASRYRENTEAFF.

This clone occurred once. The chain is built from TRBV5-4 and TRBJ2-3; perhaps TRBD2 as D (6 bases). The length of the CDR3 is 14 residues. V lost 1 base, J lost 4 bases, and 10 bases lay in between. The germline gives CDR1 SGHNT, CDR2 YYREEE (reference sequence). CDR3 sequence (DNA): TGTGCCAGCAGCTTGAGGTCGGGAGCAGATACGCAGTATTTT. This encodes CASSLRSGADTQYF.

The V and J genes are TRBV5-1 and TRBJ1-2; 7 bases are a match to TRBD1. V trimming: 4 bases; J trimming: 2 bases; junction bases outside the gene matches: 8. This CDR3 spans 15 amino acids. Germline V gene lookup returns CDR1 SGHRS and CDR2 YFSETQ. Written as DNA, the CDR3 is TGCGCCAGCAGCCGGGAAATGGGACAGAACTATGGCTACACCTTC. Encoded protein: CASSREMGQNYGYTF.

V gene TRBV11-2 combines with J gene TRBJ2-4, with D possibly matching TRBD2 (5 bases). V lost 5 bases and J 2 bases, leaving 16 bases between the germline ends. Germline V gives CDR1 SGHAT, CDR2 FQNNGV. The CDR3 extends over 16 amino acids. The CDR3 DNA reads as TGTGCCAGCAGCCCACCGGGGTTCCGGCCCAAAAACATTCAGTACTTC. Its protein is CASSPPGFRPKNIQYF.

V and J are TRBV28 and TRBJ2-4; 12 nucleotides match TRBD2. In germline, CDR1 is MDHEN, CDR2 SYDVKM. The CDR3 has 14 residues. The V gene end was trimmed by 5 bases and the J gene end by 6 bases; junction bases not matched to a gene: 2. The CDR3 is CASSPLAGGNIQYF. The CDR3 coding sequence is TGTGCCAGCAGTCCACTAGCGGGAGGAAACATTCAGTACTTC.

J is TRBJ2-3 and V is TRBV4-2; 7 nucleotides line up with TRBD2. The germline V gene has CDR1 LGHNA and CDR2 YNFKEQ. The CDR3 totals 17 residues. V lost 0 bases to trimming and J lost 0 bases; unmatched junction nucleotides: 6. The chain's CDR3 is CASSQESAGVSTDTQYF. The CDR3 coding sequence is TGTGCCAGCAGCCAAGAGAGTGCGGGGGTAAGCACAGATACGCAGTATTTT.

The CDR3 protein is CASSPARRQETQYF. The CDR3 DNA sequence: TGTGCCAGCAGCCCGGCTCGCAGGCAAGAGACCCAGTACTTC. The genes are TRBV7-2 and TRBJ2-5, with D unclear. Germline V gene lookup returns CDR1 SGHTA and CDR2 FQGNSA. The CDR3 consists of 14 residues. V was cut by 5 bases and J by 2 bases, with 12 bases left in between. Supplemented by reference TRBV7-2 and TRBJ2-5, the full variable domain reads GAGVSQSPSNKVTEKGKDVELRCDPISGHTALYWYRQSLGQGLEFLIYFQGNSAPDKSGLPSDRFSAERTGGSVSTLTIQRTQQEDSAVYLCASSPARRQETQYFGPGTRLLVL.

The chain is built from TRBV19 and TRBJ1-5, with 8 bases aligning to TRBD1. Germline-derived CDR1 and CDR2 are LNHDA and SQIVND (reference sequence). The J segment lost 2 bases and the V segment lost 5 bases, leaving 5 bases of the junction unmatched. The CDR3 is made up of 15 amino acids. The CDR3 protein is CASSLYRGGNQPQHF. The CDR3 bases are TGTGCCAGTAGTCTCTACAGGGGGGGCAATCAGCCCCAGCATTTT.

This clone was counted a few times. The rearrangement links TRBV7-3 to TRBJ1-1, with no clear D. Trimming cost V 2 bases and J 2 bases, with 6 bases left between them. This CDR3 comprises 13 residues. CDR1 SGHTA and CDR2 FQGTGA come from the germline V gene. This chain's CDR3 is CASSLHSNTEAFF. The CDR3 DNA sequence: TGTGCCAGCAGCTTACACAGTAACACTGAAGCTTTCTTT.

CDR3 coding DNA: TGTGCCAGCAGCTCCCGGGACTTCCCCTACGAGCAGTACTTC. It is translated as CASSSRDFPYEQYF. This chain joins TRBV9 and TRBJ2-7, with D perhaps TRBD2 (6 bases). The V end lost 4 bases, the J end lost 2 bases, and 13 bases lay between the germline ends. This CDR3 region has 14 residues. Germline CDR1 reads SGDLS; CDR2 reads YYNGEE.

This chain connects TRBV6-5 to TRBJ1-5; D may be TRBD1 (5 bases). V was clipped by 6 bases and J by 0 bases, with 12 bases between them. The CDR3 totals 15 residues. Germline lookup yields CDR1 MNHEY and CDR2 SVGAGI. This CDR3 is CASRSRGYSNQPQHF. In nucleotides, the CDR3 is TGTGCCAGCAGAAGCCGGGGGTATAGCAATCAGCCCCAGCATTTT.

This clone showed up just a few times. The chain recombines TRBV28 with TRBJ2-1; 13 nucleotides match TRBD2. The J segment lost 7 bases and the V segment lost 4 bases, leaving 10 bases of the junction unmatched. Looked up from germline, CDR1 is MDHEN and CDR2 is SYDVKM. This CDR3 comprises 17 residues. The CDR3 DNA sequence: TGTGCCAGCAGTTCCCTATTACTAGCGGGAGGGGTAAATGAGCAGTTCTTC. It translates to CASSSLLLAGGVNEQFF.

V is TRBV5-1 and J is TRBJ2-1, with TRBD2 identical over 9 bases. V lost 3 bases to trimming and J lost 8 bases; unmatched junction nucleotides: 9. Germline assignment: CDR1 SGHRS and CDR2 YFSETQ. The CDR3 consists of 15 residues. This CDR3 reads CASSSSGLARDEQFF. The CDR3 nucleotides are TGCGCCAGCAGCTCGTCGGGACTAGCTAGGGATGAGCAGTTCTTC.

The V gene is TRBV6-1, the J gene TRBJ1-2, with D possibly being TRBD1 (5 bases). The germline V and J ends were trimmed by 10 bases and 5 bases, with 17 bases remaining between them. This CDR3 is built from 13 residues. CDR1 and CDR2 from the germline V gene are MNHNS and SASEGT. CDR3 region: CATRQSTLYGYTF. CDR3 nucleotides: TGTGCCACTAGACAGAGCACCCTATATGGCTACACCTTC.

This clone was recorded only once. The rearrangement links TRBV18 to TRBJ2-5; 7 nucleotides line up with TRBD2. This CDR3 region has 15 residues. Germline V lookup: CDR1 KGHSH, CDR2 LQKENI. The V and J ends lost 3 bases and 2 bases, in that order; junction bases with no gene match: 6. CDR3 in amino acids: CASSPRAGPQETQYF. The CDR3 DNA sequence: TGTGCCAGCTCACCTCGAGCGGGGCCACAAGAGACCCAGTACTTC.

The V and J genes are TRBV9 and TRBJ2-2; possible D gene TRBD1, 5 bases. Trimming took off 0 bases at V and 2 bases at J, with 17 bases between the two ends. Per the germline V gene, CDR1 is SGDLS and CDR2 is YYNGEE. The CDR3 sequence is 18 residues long. The CDR3 region has the DNA TGTGCCAGCAGCGTAGGTACAGGCTACCGTCGTAACACCGGGGAGCTGTTTTTT. Protein: CASSVGTGYRRNTGELFF.

This chain uses TRBV6-5 with TRBJ2-7; weak D call: TRBD1 (6 bases). Germline CDR1 is MNHEY and CDR2 is SVGAGI. V was cut by 2 bases and J by 4 bases, with 15 bases left in between. The CDR3 extends over 15 amino acids. CDR3 sequence (DNA): TGTGCCAGCAGTTACGGCGGCAGGGGTCAATACGAGCAGTACTTC. This encodes CASSYGGRGQYEQYF.

This rearrangement joins TRBV7-9 to TRBJ2-1; 8 bases line up with TRBD1. The CDR3 runs to 16 residues. Germline loops: CDR1 SEHNR, CDR2 FQNEAQ (reference sequence). With V trimmed by 5 bases and J by 0 bases, 6 bases remained unmatched. The CDR3 coding sequence is TGTGCCAGCAGCCCAGGACAGGGAAGCTCCTACAATGAGCAGTTCTTC. Amino acids: CASSPGQGSSYNEQFF.

V gene TRBV19 combines with J gene TRBJ2-7; D gene ambiguous. Deletions cut 7 bases from V and 2 bases from J, with 27 bases between. This CDR3 comprises 18 residues. Germline CDR1 and CDR2: LNHDA and SQIVND (reference sequence). Here the CDR3 reads CASTVVSAVTHPTYEQYF. CDR3 nucleotides: TGTGCCAGTACGGTTGTAAGCGCGGTAACCCACCCTACCTACGAGCAGTACTTC. The full variable domain, with the rest looked up from reference TRBV19 and TRBJ2-7, is DGGITQSPKYLFRKEGQNVTLSCEQNLNHDAMYWYRQDPGQGLRLIYYSQIVNDFQKGDIAEGYSVSREKKESFPLTVTSAQKNPTAFYLCASTVVSAVTHPTYEQYFGPGTRLTVT.

About this clone itself: Additional DNA sequences in this sample encode the identical CDR3. The chain joins TRBV28 to TRBJ1-5; perhaps TRBD1 as D (6 bases). CDR3 length: 16 residues. Germline V lookup: CDR1 MDHEN, CDR2 SYDVKM. V lost 2 bases, J lost 1 base, and 12 bases lay in between. The CDR3 protein is CASSLPTGISNQPQHF. CDR3 bases: TGTGCCAGCAGTTTACCCACAGGGATAAGCAATCAGCCCCAGCATTTT.

The chain combines TRBV30 with TRBJ1-1; the match to TRBD1 covers 7 bases. There are 13 residues in the CDR3. V dropped 2 bases and J dropped 11; count of bases not matched to a gene: 11. Germline values: CDR1 GTSNPN, CDR2 SVGIG (reference sequence). The CDR3 nucleotides read TGTGCCTGGAGTACTGGACAGGCTCTTCGGGCTTTCTTT. Protein: CAWSTGQALRAFF.

The count of this clone is one. The chain has TRBV7-3 and TRBJ2-1; TRBD2 matches at 7 bases. The CDR3 is 16 residues long. Germline V lookup: CDR1 SGHTA, CDR2 FQGTGA. J lost 15 bases, V lost 2 bases, and 19 bases had no gene match. For the CDR3, the DNA is TGTGCCAGCAGCTTAGAAGGACTAGTCGGGACGGCCGGTCTGTTCTTC. This encodes CASSLEGLVGTAGLFF.

This clone appeared a single time. This chain uses TRBV11-2 with TRBJ2-3; TRBD2 matches at 13 bases. The CDR3 is 16 residues long. J gave up 6 bases and V 5 bases, and 8 bases lay outside the gene matches. Germline assignment: CDR1 SGHAT and CDR2 FQNNGV. Written as DNA, the CDR3 is TGTGCCAGCAGCCCCGGACTAGCGGGAGCGATGGATACGCAGTATTTT. As protein: CASSPGLAGAMDTQYF.

The V and J genes are TRBV21-1 and TRBJ2-1; the DNA was not compared with TRBD2, the D call given in the table. TRBV21-1 is reported as a pseudogene. The CDR3 has 14 residues. In DNA, the CDR3 is TGTGCCAGCAGCAAAGCTTCGGGTGGTGTTTTGGAGTTCTTC. It is translated as CASSKASGGVLEFF.

DNA of the CDR3: TGTGCCAGCAGTGAATTAGGGGTTCTCAATGAGCAGTTCTTC. This encodes CASSELGVLNEQFF. V is TRBV6-1 and J is TRBJ2-1; D might be TRBD1 (5 bases). From germline, CDR1 is MNHNS and CDR2 SASEGT. V shed 2 bases and J shed 6 bases, with 11 bases lying between them. CDR3 length equals 14 residues.

The rearrangement links TRBV27 to TRBJ1-3; D gene unclear. The ends were cut back, 5 bases at V and 0 bases at J, with 17 bases in the middle. CDR3 length: 17 amino acids. In germline, CDR1 is MNHEY, CDR2 SMNVEV (reference sequence). CDR3 nucleotide sequence: TGTGCCAGCAGTCCTCACCGAAACGCCTACTCTGGAAACACCATATATTTT. Protein sequence: CASSPHRNAYSGNTIYF.

This chain links TRBV28 with TRBJ1-1; the D gene is possibly TRBD1 (6 bases). V lost 6 bases, J lost 4 bases, and 9 bases lay in between. Germline-derived CDR1 and CDR2 are MDHEN and SYDVKM. The CDR3 has 12 amino acids. In DNA, the CDR3 is TGTGCCAGCAGGACAGGAAGCACTGAAGCTTTCTTT. Protein: CASRTGSTEAFF.